This T cell receptor beta chain was identified during a study of glioma-infiltrating T cells. Study outcomes and limitations: Non-neoplastic patients had below-expected tissue-blood divergence, while all gliomas exceeded expectation.

CDR1 is SGHTA and CDR2 is FQGTGA in the germline V gene. The CDR3 runs 17 residues. J was trimmed by 4 bases and V by 1 base; bases with no gene match: 6. This clonotype was detected only a few times. Its antigen is currently unknown. The iRepertoire nested amplicon-rescue multiplex PCR amplified TCR alpha and beta CDR3s from RNA. Tissue mRNA or PBMC total RNA, roughly 90-400 ng, went into one-step reverse transcription and amplification. In TCRdb, the multiplex PCR reads were re-called with MiXCR into one record per CDR3 protein. The sample lists approximately 190,000 distinct CDR3 sequences, more than 30% occurring once.

This chain uses TRBV7-3 with TRBJ2-2, with 10 bases fitting TRBD2. The sequence derives from a human donor with low-grade glioma or glioblastoma, undergoing nonglioma brain surgery, or in good health (not recorded which). Sequenced material: glioma tissue, nonneoplastic brain tissue, or PBMCs (not recorded which). Here the CDR3 reads CASSLSPVAGGTGELFF. CDR3 sequence (DNA): TGTGCCAGCAGCTTAAGCCCCGTAGCGGGGGGCACCGGGGAGCTGTTTTTT.